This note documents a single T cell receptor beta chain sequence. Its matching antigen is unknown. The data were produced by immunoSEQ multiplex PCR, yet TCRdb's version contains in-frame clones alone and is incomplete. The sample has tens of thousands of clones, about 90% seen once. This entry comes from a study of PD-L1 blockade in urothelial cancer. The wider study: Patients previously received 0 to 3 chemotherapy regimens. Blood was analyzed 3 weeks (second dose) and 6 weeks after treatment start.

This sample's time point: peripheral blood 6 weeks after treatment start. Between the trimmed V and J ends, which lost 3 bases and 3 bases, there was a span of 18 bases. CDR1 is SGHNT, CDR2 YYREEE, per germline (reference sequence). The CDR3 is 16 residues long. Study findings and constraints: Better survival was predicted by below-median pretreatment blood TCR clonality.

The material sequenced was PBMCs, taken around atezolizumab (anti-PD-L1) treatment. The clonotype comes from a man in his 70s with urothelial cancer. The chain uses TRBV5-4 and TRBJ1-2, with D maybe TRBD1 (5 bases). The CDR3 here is CASSSQWGAGDYGYTF. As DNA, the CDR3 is TGTGCCAGCAGCTCCCAGTGGGGCGCTGGGGACTATGGCTACACCTTC.